The entry below describes one T cell receptor beta chain. The antigen is undetermined. TCRdb fed the reads into MiXCR, producing one record per CDR3 protein. Among hundreds of thousands of distinct CDR3 sequences, around 24% were seen once, and the ten largest hold approximately 8%. This entry comes from a study of T cell repertoires in cytomegalovirus infection. Overall study context: Carrying CMV and the relevant HLA type showed in public TCR beta signatures. Overall study findings and caveats: Summed frequency of shared TCR beta families picked out CMV carriers who also had the relevant HLA. Clonotype analysis showed dominance of the ex vivo response by HLA-C-restricted CMV-specific TCR beta clonotypes.

The clonotype was recovered from a human donor in good health (CMV status not recorded). Some clones in this sample may be carry-over from other donors' samples. Sequenced input: CD8+ T cells from PBMCs.

CDR3 residues: CASSMTAADTQYF. The CDR3 DNA reads TGTGCCAGCAGTATGACAGCTGCAGATACGCAGTATTTT. V gene TRBV12-3 or TRBV12-4 combines with J gene TRBJ2-3; maybe TRBD1 (5 bases). V lost 5 bases to trimming and J lost 4 bases, with 10 bases between them. The CDR3 covers 13 residues.